One sample yielded the 4 T cell receptor beta chains listed below, sequenced in a study of PD-L1 blockade in urothelial cancer. Time point noted: pretreatment peripheral blood. Assay: immunoSEQ multiplex PCR; the TCRdb copy retains only in-frame clones and omits some. Seen here are around 100,000 clones, around 86% observed once, and the top ten hold 1.5% to 2.5%. Sequencing was performed on PBMCs, taken around atezolizumab (anti-PD-L1) treatment. These receptors came from a man aged 55 to 70 with urothelial cancer.

This rearrangement joins TRBV4-3 to TRBJ1-5; maybe TRBD1 (5 bases). The CDR3 sequence is 15 residues long. From germline, CDR1 is LGHNA and CDR2 YSLEER. With 0 bases removed from V and 3 bases from J, the gap between germline ends came to 9 bases. In DNA, the CDR3 is TGCGCCAGCAGCCAAGATAGACAGCTCAATCAGCCCCAGCATTTT. It encodes CASSQDRQLNQPQHF.

The chain recombines TRBV9 with TRBJ2-7, with 8 bases lining up with TRBD2. The CDR3 runs to 15 residues. CDR1 is SGDLS, CDR2 YYNGEE, per germline. Trimming cost V 0 bases and J 0 bases; bases outside gene matches: 2. In DNA, the CDR3 is TGTGCCAGCAGCGTAGACGGGAGGGGCTCCTACGAGCAGTACTTC. It codes for CASSVDGRGSYEQYF.

The chain recombines TRBV5-1 with TRBJ2-1; 9 bases are a match to TRBD1. The CDR3 runs to 16 residues. The V gene end was trimmed by 1 base and the J gene end by 9 bases; junction bases not matched to a gene: 11. The germline V gene has CDR1 SGHRS and CDR2 YFSETQ. The CDR3 bases are TGCGCCAGCAGCTTGACCGGGACAGGGAACGGGGGTGAGCAGTTCTTC. Protein sequence: CASSLTGTGNGGEQFF.

The rearrangement links TRBV18 to TRBJ1-5, with TRBD1 matching over 7 bases. The germline V gene has CDR1 KGHSH and CDR2 LQKENI. This CDR3 has 14 amino acids. With V trimmed by 1 base and J by 10 bases, 7 bases remained unmatched. CDR3 nucleotides: TGTGCCAGCTCACCACAGGGGGCGGCGGGACCCCAGCATTTT. Its protein product is CASSPQGAAGPQHF.